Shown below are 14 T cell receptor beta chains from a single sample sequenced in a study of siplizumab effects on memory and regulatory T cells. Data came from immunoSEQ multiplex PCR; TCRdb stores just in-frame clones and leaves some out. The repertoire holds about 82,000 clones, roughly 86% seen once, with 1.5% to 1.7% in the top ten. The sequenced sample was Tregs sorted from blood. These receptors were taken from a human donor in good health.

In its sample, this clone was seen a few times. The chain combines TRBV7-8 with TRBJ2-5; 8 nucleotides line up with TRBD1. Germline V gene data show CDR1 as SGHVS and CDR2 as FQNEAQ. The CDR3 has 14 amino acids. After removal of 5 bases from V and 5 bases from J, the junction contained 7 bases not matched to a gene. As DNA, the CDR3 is TGTGCCAGCAGCACAACGAGGACAGGGGAGACCCAGTACTTC. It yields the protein CASSTTRTGETQYF.

The CDR3 DNA follows: TGTGCCAGTAGTACCTATGACAGGGCCGGAAACTATGGCTACACCTTC. This codes for CASSTYDRAGNYGYTF. V usage is TRBV19 and J usage is TRBJ1-2, with TRBD1 matching 7 bases. The germline CDR1 and CDR2 sequences are LNHDA and SQIVND (reference sequence). Trimming at V came to 4 bases and at J to 2 bases, leaving 10 bases not matched to a gene. The CDR3 is 16 amino acids.

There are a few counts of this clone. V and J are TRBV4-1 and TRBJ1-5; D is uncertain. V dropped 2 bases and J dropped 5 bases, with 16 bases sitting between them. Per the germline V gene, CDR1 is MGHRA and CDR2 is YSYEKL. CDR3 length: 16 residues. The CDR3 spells CASSQIAEQPYQPQHF. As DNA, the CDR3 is TGCGCCAGCAGCCAAATTGCCGAACAGCCTTATCAGCCCCAGCATTTT.

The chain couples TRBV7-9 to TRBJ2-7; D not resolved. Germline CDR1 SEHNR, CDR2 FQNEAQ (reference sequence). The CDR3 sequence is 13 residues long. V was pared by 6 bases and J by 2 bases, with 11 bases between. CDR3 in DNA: TGTGCCAGCAGAACCGACAACACCTACGAGCAGTACTTC. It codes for CASRTDNTYEQYF.

The CDR3 reads CAISGGLAGGNEQFF. Written as DNA, the CDR3 is TGTGCCATCAGTGGAGGACTAGCGGGGGGTAATGAGCAGTTCTTC. V usage is TRBV10-3 and J usage is TRBJ2-1; 14 bases map to TRBD2. CDR3 size: 15 residues. The ends lost 4 bases at V and 7 bases at J; junction bases unmatched: 3. The germline CDR1 and CDR2 sequences are ENHRY and SYGVKD.

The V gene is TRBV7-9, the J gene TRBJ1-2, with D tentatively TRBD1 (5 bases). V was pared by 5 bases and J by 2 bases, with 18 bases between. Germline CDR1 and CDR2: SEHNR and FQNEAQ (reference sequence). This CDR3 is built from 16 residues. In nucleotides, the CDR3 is TGTGCCAGCAGCACACCCGCAGGGTCCCTAAACTATGGCTACACCTTC. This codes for CASSTPAGSLNYGYTF. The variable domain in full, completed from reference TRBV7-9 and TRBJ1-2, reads DTGVSQNPRHKITKRGQNVTFRCDPISEHNRLYWYRQTLGQGPEFLTYFQNEAQLEKSRLLSDRFSAERPKGSFSTLEIQRTEQGDSAMYLCASSTPAGSLNYGYTFGSGTRLTVV.

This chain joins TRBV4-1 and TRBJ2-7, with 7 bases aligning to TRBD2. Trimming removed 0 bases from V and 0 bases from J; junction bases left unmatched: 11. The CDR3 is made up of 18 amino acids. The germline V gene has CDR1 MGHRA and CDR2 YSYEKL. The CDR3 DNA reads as TGCGCCAGCAGCCAAGATCCTTCTTCGGCTAGCGGCTCCTACGAGCAGTACTTC. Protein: CASSQDPSSASGSYEQYF.

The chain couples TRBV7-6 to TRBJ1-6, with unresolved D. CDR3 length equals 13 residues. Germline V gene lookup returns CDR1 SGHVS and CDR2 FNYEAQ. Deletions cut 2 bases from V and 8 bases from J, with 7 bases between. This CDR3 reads CASSLFFDSPLHF. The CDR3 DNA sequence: TGTGCCAGCAGCTTATTTTTTGATTCACCCCTCCACTTT.

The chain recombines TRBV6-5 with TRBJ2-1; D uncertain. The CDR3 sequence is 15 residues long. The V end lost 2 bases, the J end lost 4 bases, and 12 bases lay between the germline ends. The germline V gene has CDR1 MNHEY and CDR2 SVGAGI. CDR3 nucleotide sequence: TGTGCCAGCAGTTACATCAGTCCTCCGTACAATGAGCAGTTCTTC. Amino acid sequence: CASSYISPPYNEQFF.

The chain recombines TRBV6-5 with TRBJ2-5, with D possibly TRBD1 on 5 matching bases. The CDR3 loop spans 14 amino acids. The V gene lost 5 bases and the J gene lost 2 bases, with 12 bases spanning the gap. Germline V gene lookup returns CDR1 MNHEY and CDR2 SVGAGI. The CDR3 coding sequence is TGTGCCAGCAGTCGACAGCCAGGGCAAGAGACCCAGTACTTC. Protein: CASSRQPGQETQYF.

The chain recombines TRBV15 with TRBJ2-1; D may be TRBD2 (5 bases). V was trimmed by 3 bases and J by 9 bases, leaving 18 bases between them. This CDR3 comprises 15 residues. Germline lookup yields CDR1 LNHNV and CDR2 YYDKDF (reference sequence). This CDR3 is CATSREDQVGGEQFF. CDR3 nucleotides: TGTGCCACCAGCAGGGAGGACCAGGTAGGAGGTGAGCAGTTCTTC.

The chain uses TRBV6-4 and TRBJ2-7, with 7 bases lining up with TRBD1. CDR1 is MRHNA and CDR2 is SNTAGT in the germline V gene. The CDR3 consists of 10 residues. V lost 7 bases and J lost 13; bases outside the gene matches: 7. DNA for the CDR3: TGTGCCAGCAACCGACAGGGTCTTTACTTC. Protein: CASNRQGLYF.

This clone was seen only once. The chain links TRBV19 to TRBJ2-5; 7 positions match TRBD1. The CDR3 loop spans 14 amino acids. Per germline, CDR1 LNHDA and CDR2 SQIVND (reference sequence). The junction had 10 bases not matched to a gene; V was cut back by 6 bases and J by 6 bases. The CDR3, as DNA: TGTGCCAGTAGCCGCCGAGGGGGCGCGCAGACCCAGTACTTC. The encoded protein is CASSRRGGAQTQYF.

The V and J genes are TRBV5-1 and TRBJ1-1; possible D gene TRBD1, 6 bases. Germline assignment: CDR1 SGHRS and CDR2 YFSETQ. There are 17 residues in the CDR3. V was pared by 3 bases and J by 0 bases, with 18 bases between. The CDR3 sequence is CASSSSQRGPLNTEAFF. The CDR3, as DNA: TGCGCCAGCAGCTCATCCCAGCGGGGGCCACTGAACACTGAAGCTTTCTTT.